This entry lists 28 T cell receptor beta chains sequenced from one sample in a study of T cells in Graves' hyperthyroidism and ophthalmopathy. RNA transcripts were the template for amplifying TCR beta CDR3 regions. TCR CDR3 regions were first amplified by RT-PCR with HTBI primers. TCRdb recomputed calls from the multiplex PCR reads with MiXCR, one row per CDR3 protein. This sample has about 130,000 distinct CDR3 sequences; approximately 24% occur once, and the top ten carry over 60%. Sequencing used blood. The receptors were gathered from a woman between 50 and 59 years old with Graves' hyperthyroidism that later progressed to Graves' ophthalmopathy.

This clonotype was seen a handful of times. The chain is built from TRBV20-1 and TRBJ2-3; tentative D call: TRBD2 (6 bases). The germline gives CDR1 DFQATT, CDR2 SNEGSKA (reference sequence). The CDR3 is 15 residues long. V lost 0 bases, J lost 2 bases, and 12 bases lay in between. The CDR3 DNA reads TGCAGTGCTAGAGATGGGGGACTTAACACAGATACGCAGTATTTT. Its protein product is CSARDGGLNTDTQYF.

V gene TRBV5-6 combines with J gene TRBJ1-1; a weak D match, TRBD1 (6 bases). V lost 0 bases, J lost 2 bases, and 14 bases lay in between. The CDR3 is made up of 16 amino acids. The germline CDR1 and CDR2 sequences are SGHDT and YYEEEE. CDR3 in amino acids: CASSLVPGQPNTEAFF. In nucleotides, the CDR3 is TGTGCCAGCAGCTTGGTGCCAGGACAGCCTAACACTGAAGCTTTCTTT.

This clonotype was detected many times. This chain connects TRBV5-1 to TRBJ1-1; D gene uncertain. V lost 1 base to trimming and J lost 1 base, with 5 bases between them. The CDR3 spans 13 residues. Germline V gene sequence: CDR1 SGHRS, CDR2 YFSETQ. The CDR3 sequence is CASSLQANTEAFF. CDR3 DNA: TGCGCCAGCAGCTTGCAGGCGAACACTGAAGCTTTCTTT.

The chain links TRBV20-1 to TRBJ2-5, with TRBD2 matching over 13 bases. Germline-derived CDR1 and CDR2 are DFQATT and SNEGSKA (reference sequence). CDR3 length: 18 amino acids. This chain's CDR3 is CTGAETGTSGKRRETQYF. The CDR3 DNA follows: TGCACCGGGGCCGAAACCGGGACTAGCGGGAAGCGGCGGGAGACCCAGTACTTC.

In this sample, this clonotype turned up a few times. This chain links TRBV9 with TRBJ2-3; D might be TRBD1 or TRBD2, each matching 5 bases. Looked up from germline, CDR1 is SGDLS and CDR2 is YYNGEE. The CDR3 sequence is 13 residues long. V was shortened by 7 bases and J by 7 bases, with 16 bases between the two germline ends. The DNA of the CDR3 is TGTGCCAGCGGTGGGGCGTCGGGGAATACGCAGTATTTT. Its protein product is CASGGASGNTQYF.

This clonotype has at least ten counts. This sequence joins TRBV7-8 and TRBJ1-4, with 8 bases matching TRBD1. From germline, CDR1 is SGHVS and CDR2 FQNEAQ. The CDR3 loop spans 15 amino acids. V lost 5 bases and J lost 7; bases outside the gene matches: 9. The CDR3 sequence is CASSDRGINGEKLFF. CDR3 coding DNA: TGTGCCAGCAGCGACAGGGGTATTAACGGTGAAAAACTGTTTTTT.

This clonotype was counted a few times. V usage is TRBV10-1 and J usage is TRBJ2-6; TRBD1 is a possible D gene (5 bases). The CDR3 loop spans 15 amino acids. V gave up 6 bases and J gave up 0 bases, with 9 bases separating them. CDR1 and CDR2 from the germline V gene are WNHNN and SYGVQD (reference sequence). CDR3 DNA: TGCGCCAGCAGCGCAGGGTCCTCTGGGGCCAACGTCCTGACTTTC. This codes for CASSAGSSGANVLTF.

This clonotype showed up many times. In DNA form, the CDR3 reads TGTGCCGGGGGAGGGACAACGATTAGCAATCAGCCCCAGCATTTT. This sequence encodes CAGGGTTISNQPQHF. The chain couples TRBV6-1 to TRBJ1-5, with D perhaps matching TRBD1 (6 bases). The germline V gene encodes CDR1 MNHNS and CDR2 SASEGT. This CDR3 spans 15 amino acids. Deletions cut 11 bases from V and 0 bases from J, with 17 bases between.

A remark on this clonotype: At one of its ends the junction is not consistent with the germline gene, which may arise from a read error. This chain connects TRBV27 to TRBJ2-7; D is ambiguous. This CDR3 contains 14 residues. The germline gives CDR1 MNHEY, CDR2 SMNVEV (reference sequence). The CDR3 sequence is CASSLSLLSYEQYF. CDR3 bases: TGTGCCAGCAGCTTATCCCTCCTCTCCTACGAGCAGTACTTC.

The J gene is TRBJ1-4, the V gene TRBV20-1; D is possibly TRBD1 (6 bases). The germline V and J ends were trimmed by 5 bases and 8 bases, with 21 bases remaining between them. The CDR3 is 15 amino acids. Germline CDR1 DFQATT, CDR2 SNEGSKA (reference sequence). CDR3 DNA sequence: TGCAGTGCTCTCAGTGGGGGGGGCGGGGAAGAAAAACTGTTTTTT. Its protein is CSALSGGGGEEKLFF.

This clonotype has a handful of counts. This chain joins TRBV5-1 and TRBJ2-7; TRBD1 agrees at 10 bases. With 4 bases clipped from V and 4 bases from J, the junction kept 8 bases outside the gene matches. The CDR3 extends over 15 amino acids. Germline values: CDR1 SGHRS, CDR2 YFSETQ. Here the CDR3 DNA reads TGCGCCAGCAGCCCGGGGACAGGGGAGTCGTACGAGCAGTACTTC. This codes for CASSPGTGESYEQYF.

This clonotype was counted ten times or more. The chain recombines TRBV4-1 with TRBJ2-7; 7 bases are shared with TRBD2. Germline CDR1 is MGHRA and CDR2 is YSYEKL. Trimming cost V 4 bases and J 1 base; bases outside gene matches: 7. The CDR3 is 15 amino acids. CDR3 region: CASSPTASGSYEQYF. CDR3 DNA sequence: TGCGCCAGCAGCCCAACGGCTAGCGGTTCCTACGAGCAGTACTTC.

The chain recombines TRBV28 with TRBJ1-2, with D possibly matching TRBD1 (5 bases). The CDR3 totals 14 residues. Germline CDR1 MDHEN, CDR2 SYDVKM. V was shortened by 6 bases and J by 2 bases, with 13 bases between the two germline ends. CDR3 bases: TGTGCCAGCAGATACCAGGGTTGGAACTATGGCTACACCTTC. Residues: CASRYQGWNYGYTF.

The chain links TRBV12-3 or TRBV12-4 to TRBJ1-1; D possibly corresponds to TRBD1 (5 bases). The V and J ends lost 3 bases and 6 bases respectively, with 17 bases between them. The CDR3 totals 15 residues. CDR3 in amino acids: CASSFIPLRDAEAFF. CDR3 nucleotides: TGTGCCAGCAGTTTTATCCCGTTGAGGGACGCTGAAGCTTTCTTT.

V usage is TRBV29-1 and J usage is TRBJ2-1, with 8 bases that match TRBD2. Losses at the gene ends were 7 bases for V and 4 bases for J; bases not matched to a gene: 9. Germline V gene sequence: CDR1 SQVTM, CDR2 ANQGSEA. This CDR3 comprises 14 residues. CDR3 sequence: CSAEGRGVYNEQFF. DNA for the CDR3: TGCAGCGCCGAGGGGCGGGGGGTTTACAATGAGCAGTTCTTC.

This clonotype was picked up many times. The chain recombines TRBV20-1 with TRBJ1-1; D might be TRBD1 (6 bases). V was trimmed by 4 bases and J by 4 bases, leaving 19 bases between them. The germline gives CDR1 DFQATT, CDR2 SNEGSKA (reference sequence). The CDR3 contains 15 residues. The CDR3 nucleotides read TGCAGTGCTATATCCGCATACAGGGTTGTCACTGAAGCTTTCTTT. Translation: CSAISAYRVVTEAFF.

Remarks on this clonotype: Just one base apart from a much larger clone, this may be a read error. The gene calls are TRBV27 and TRBJ1-6, with TRBD1 matching 7 bases. The CDR3 consists of 13 residues. V shed 10 bases and J 9 bases; nucleotides not matched to a gene: 9. Germline CDR1 and CDR2: MNHEY and SMNVEV (reference sequence). The chain's CDR3 is CANRPGGTSPLHF. CDR3 in DNA: TGTGCCAACAGACCAGGGGGGACTTCACCCCTCCACTTT.

This clonotype was detected a few times. This CDR3 reads CSARGGFSRGTQYF. In DNA form, the CDR3 reads TGCAGTGCTAGAGGGGGTTTCTCACGGGGTACGCAGTATTTT. This chain joins TRBV20-1 and TRBJ2-3; weak D call: TRBD2 (5 bases). The V end was cut by 1 base, the J end by 8 bases, with 16 bases between. CDR1 is DFQATT, CDR2 SNEGSKA, per germline (reference sequence). This CDR3 has 14 amino acids.

This clonotype came up many times. The chain couples TRBV30 to TRBJ2-1; TRBD1 or TRBD2 may be the D gene (5 bases each). The CDR3 loop spans 14 amino acids. V was trimmed by 0 bases and J by 11 bases, leaving 17 bases between them. Germline values: CDR1 GTSNPN, CDR2 SVGIG (reference sequence). The CDR3 protein is CAWSVPGSRAQQFF. The CDR3, as DNA: TGTGCCTGGAGTGTACCAGGGTCGCGGGCACAGCAGTTCTTC.

This clonotype was seen at least ten times. The chain links TRBV28 to TRBJ2-7; 8 bases match TRBD1. Germline lookup yields CDR1 MDHEN and CDR2 SYDVKM. CDR3 length: 14 amino acids. V dropped 5 bases and J dropped 3; count of bases not matched to a gene: 6. DNA of the CDR3: TGTGCCAGCAGTACCGGGACAGGCTACTACGAGCAGTACTTC. Its translation: CASSTGTGYYEQYF.

This clonotype was detected once. The chain is built from TRBV27 and TRBJ2-5, with 10 bases identical to TRBD1. The V segment lost 4 bases and the J segment 5 bases; nucleotides outside the gene matches: 7. Looked up from germline, CDR1 is MNHEY and CDR2 is SMNVEV (reference sequence). The CDR3 consists of 15 residues. DNA for the CDR3: TGTGCCAGCAGTTCCCGACAGGGGGCAGGGGAGACCCAGTACTTC. Amino acid sequence: CASSSRQGAGETQYF.

This clonotype was picked up many times. The chain carries TRBV3-1 and TRBJ2-7; unclear D gene. The CDR3 sequence is 13 residues long. The germline V and J ends were trimmed by 2 bases and 5 bases, with 10 bases remaining between them. In germline, CDR1 is LGHDT, CDR2 YNNKEL (reference sequence). CDR3 in DNA: TGTGCCAGCAGCCAAATCGGGTACGACGAGCAGTACTTC. Protein product: CASSQIGYDEQYF.

V gene TRBV29-1 combines with J gene TRBJ2-2; 8 bases align to TRBD1. CDR1 and CDR2 from the germline V gene are SQVTM and ANQGSEA. J was trimmed by 2 bases and V by 7 bases; bases with no gene match: 6. This CDR3 contains 14 residues. The CDR3 reads CSALTGANTGELFF. The DNA for the CDR3 is TGCAGCGCCTTGACAGGGGCTAACACCGGGGAGCTGTTTTTT.

The chain joins TRBV3-1 to TRBJ2-7, with 7 positions matching TRBD1. The CDR3 spans 15 residues. J gave up 0 bases and V 4 bases, and 6 bases lay outside the gene matches. From germline, CDR1 is LGHDT and CDR2 YNNKEL (reference sequence). CDR3 nucleotide sequence: TGTGCCAGCAGCCCGCCGGGACAGAGCTCCTACGAGCAGTACTTC. It specifies CASSPPGQSSYEQYF.

This clonotype was recorded at least ten times. The chain links TRBV10-3 to TRBJ2-7; TRBD2 matches 8 bases. The CDR3 is 14 amino acids. CDR1 is ENHRY, CDR2 SYGVKD, per germline. Trimming at V came to 5 bases and at J to 3 bases, leaving 6 bases not matched to a gene. CDR3: CAISFTSGFYEQYF. The CDR3 DNA is TGTGCCATCAGTTTTACTAGCGGATTCTACGAGCAGTACTTC.

The chain links TRBV3-1 to TRBJ2-7; unclear D gene. Between the trimmed V and J ends, which lost 0 bases and 5 bases, there was a span of 5 bases. The CDR3 length is 12 residues. From germline, CDR1 is LGHDT and CDR2 YNNKEL (reference sequence). The CDR3 sequence: CASSQDDDEQYF. The DNA for the CDR3 is TGTGCCAGCAGCCAAGATGACGACGAGCAGTACTTC.

This clonotype was seen repeatedly, ten times or more. The rearrangement uses TRBV28 and TRBJ1-2, with TRBD1 identical over 9 bases. The ends lost 6 bases at V and 4 bases at J; junction bases unmatched: 3. Per germline, CDR1 MDHEN and CDR2 SYDVKM. The CDR3 loop spans 13 amino acids. The CDR3 reads CASRADRGYGYTF. CDR3 sequence (DNA): TGTGCCAGCAGGGCGGACAGGGGCTATGGCTACACCTTC.

This clonotype was counted at least ten times. The rearrangement uses TRBV28 and TRBJ2-7; 7 bases agree with TRBD2. J lost 13 bases, V lost 1 base, and 10 bases had no gene match. Germline CDR1 reads MDHEN; CDR2 reads SYDVKM. There are 13 residues in the CDR3. CDR3 amino acids: CASSLFVGGPDYF. The CDR3 DNA is TGTGCCAGCAGTTTATTCGTGGGAGGGCCGGATTACTTC.